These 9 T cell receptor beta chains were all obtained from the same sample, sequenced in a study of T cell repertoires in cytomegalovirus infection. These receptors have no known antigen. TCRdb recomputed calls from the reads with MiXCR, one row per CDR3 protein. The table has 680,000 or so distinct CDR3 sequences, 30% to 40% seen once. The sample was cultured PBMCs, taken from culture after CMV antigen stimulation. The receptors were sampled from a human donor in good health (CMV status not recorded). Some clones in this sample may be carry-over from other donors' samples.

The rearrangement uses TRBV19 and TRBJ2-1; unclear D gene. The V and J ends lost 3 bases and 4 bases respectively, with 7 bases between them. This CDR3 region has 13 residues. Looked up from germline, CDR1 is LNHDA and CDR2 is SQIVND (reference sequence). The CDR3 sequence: CASSISNYNEQFF. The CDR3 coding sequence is TGTGCCAGTAGTATCTCTAATTACAATGAGCAGTTCTTC.

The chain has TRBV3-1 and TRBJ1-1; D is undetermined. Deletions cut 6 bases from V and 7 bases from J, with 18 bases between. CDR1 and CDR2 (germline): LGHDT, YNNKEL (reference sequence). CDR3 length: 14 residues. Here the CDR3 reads CASRHSMRTLEAFF. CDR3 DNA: TGTGCCAGCAGGCACTCGATGCGGACTCTTGAAGCTTTCTTT.

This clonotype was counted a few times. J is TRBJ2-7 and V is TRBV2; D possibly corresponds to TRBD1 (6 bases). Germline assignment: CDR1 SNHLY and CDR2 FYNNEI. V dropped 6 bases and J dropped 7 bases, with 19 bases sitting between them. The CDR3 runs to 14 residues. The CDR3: CASRLRQVLGEQYF. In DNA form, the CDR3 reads TGTGCCAGCAGGCTAAGACAGGTACTCGGTGAGCAGTACTTC.

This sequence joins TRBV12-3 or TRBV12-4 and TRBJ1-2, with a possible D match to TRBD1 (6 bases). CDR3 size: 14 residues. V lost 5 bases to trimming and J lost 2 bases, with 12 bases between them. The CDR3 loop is CASSRTVGNYGYTF. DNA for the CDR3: TGTGCCAGCAGTCGGACAGTAGGAAACTATGGCTACACCTTC.

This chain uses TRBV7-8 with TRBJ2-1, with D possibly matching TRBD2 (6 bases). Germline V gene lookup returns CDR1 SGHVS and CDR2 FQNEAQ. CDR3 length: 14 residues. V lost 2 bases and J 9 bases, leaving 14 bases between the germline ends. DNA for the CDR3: TGTGCCAGCAGCTTACGGCTGGTGGGGGGTGAGCAGTTCTTC. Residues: CASSLRLVGGEQFF.

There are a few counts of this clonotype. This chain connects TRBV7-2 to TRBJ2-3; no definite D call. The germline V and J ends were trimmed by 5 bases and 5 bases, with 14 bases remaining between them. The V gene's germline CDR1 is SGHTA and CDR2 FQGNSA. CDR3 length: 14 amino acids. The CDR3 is CASSPNLSGDTQYF. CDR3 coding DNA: TGTGCCAGCAGCCCAAACCTCTCGGGAGATACGCAGTATTTT.

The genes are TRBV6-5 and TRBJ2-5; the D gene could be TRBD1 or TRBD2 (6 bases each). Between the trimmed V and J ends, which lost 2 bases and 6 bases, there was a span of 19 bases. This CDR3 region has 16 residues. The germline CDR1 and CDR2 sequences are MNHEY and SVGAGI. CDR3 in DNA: TGTGCCAGCAGTTACGGGGCTAGGGGGAGGATGAAGACCCAGTACTTC. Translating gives CASSYGARGRMKTQYF.

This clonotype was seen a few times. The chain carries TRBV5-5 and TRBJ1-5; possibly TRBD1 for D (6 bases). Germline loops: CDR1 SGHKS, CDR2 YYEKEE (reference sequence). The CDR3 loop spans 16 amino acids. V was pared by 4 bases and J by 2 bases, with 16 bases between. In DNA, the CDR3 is TGTGCCAGCAGCAGACTGGGGGGCGCGGGCAATCAGCCCCAGCATTTT. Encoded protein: CASSRLGGAGNQPQHF. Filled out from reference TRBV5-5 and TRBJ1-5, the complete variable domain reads DAGVTQSPTHLIKTRGQQVTLRCSPISGHKSVSWYQQVLGQGPQFIFQYYEKEERGRGNFPDRFSARQFPNYSSELNVNALLLGDSALYLCASSRLGGAGNQPQHFGDGTRLSIL.

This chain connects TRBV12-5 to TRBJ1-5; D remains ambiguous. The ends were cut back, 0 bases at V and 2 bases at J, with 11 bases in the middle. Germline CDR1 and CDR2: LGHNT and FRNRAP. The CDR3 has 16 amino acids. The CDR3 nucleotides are TGTGCTAGTGGTTTGGTACCCTATAGGGGCAATCAGCCCCAGCATTTT. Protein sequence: CASGLVPYRGNQPQHF.